This T cell receptor (beta chain) comes out of a study of blood T cell repertoires in COVID-19. The overall study: Specimens from acute and convalescent COVID-19 originated in the United States, Italy and Spain. T cells, B-cell-depleted T cells, or PBMCs supplied cDNA or gDNA.

As handled by the study authors: Amplified reference gene primers provided the basis for estimating nucleated cell counts. TCRdb keeps only in-frame clones here, not all; method: immunoSEQ multiplex PCR. V, J and clone size reflect that table, while D and trimming were determined from the DNA. The sample carries 250,000 to 300,000 clones, approximately 85% recorded once. This TCR was sampled from a man between 45 and 60 years old with active or convalescent COVID-19. The sample taken for sequencing was peripheral blood.

DNA for the CDR3: TGTGCCAGCAGTGAAGCAATCCTATACGAGCAGTACTTC. It codes for CASSEAILYEQYF. This rearrangement joins TRBV6-1 to TRBJ2-7, with no clear D. The CDR3 is 13 amino acids. The germline V gene has CDR1 MNHNS and CDR2 SASEGT. With 0 bases removed from V and 4 bases from J, the gap between germline ends came to 7 bases.